The 27 T cell receptor beta chains listed next were all sequenced from one sample in a study of cytomegalovirus exposure and HLA in healthy donors. The PCR made use of 60 Vbeta and 13 Jbeta primers. TCRdb keeps only in-frame clones here, not all; method: immunoSEQ multiplex PCR. The sample totals tens of thousands of clones. The source material was PBMCs. These receptors all stem from a man younger than 35 in good health and CMV-seropositive.

The chain is built from TRBV19 and TRBJ1-1; D not resolved. V was shortened by 3 bases and J by 4 bases, with 12 bases between the two germline ends. Germline CDR1 is LNHDA and CDR2 is SQIVND (reference sequence). CDR3 length: 14 residues. CDR3 loop: CASSIGEFGTEAFF. The CDR3, as DNA: TGTGCCAGTAGTATCGGGGAGTTCGGCACTGAAGCTTTCTTT.

The CDR3 nucleotides are TGCGCCAGCAGCGAGGGGGACCTTAGCGCCTACGAGCAGTACTTC. It encodes CASSEGDLSAYEQYF. The V gene is TRBV5-1, the J gene TRBJ2-7, with a tentative D call TRBD1 (6 bases). V was shortened by 4 bases and J by 2 bases, with 16 bases between the two germline ends. CDR3 length: 15 amino acids. Germline assignment: CDR1 SGHRS and CDR2 YFSETQ.

The chain uses TRBV9 and TRBJ2-3; 9 bases match TRBD2. V dropped 4 bases and J dropped 10; count of bases not matched to a gene: 13. The CDR3 length is 15 residues. The germline CDR1 and CDR2 sequences are SGDLS and YYNGEE. CDR3 residues: CASSPSSAGGLPQYF. As DNA, the CDR3 is TGTGCCAGCAGCCCCTCCTCGGCGGGGGGGCTCCCGCAGTATTTT.

On this clone itself: Compared with germline, one end of the junction differs, possibly owing to a read error. The chain employs TRBV19 and TRBJ1-2; D unclear. The CDR3 extends over 14 amino acids. Per germline, CDR1 LNHDA and CDR2 SQIVND (reference sequence). CDR3 residues: CASSLDGETYGYTF. CDR3 in DNA: TGTGCCAGTAGTCTAGACGGGGAAACTTATGGCTACACCTTC.

V gene TRBV15 combines with J gene TRBJ2-5, with a possible D match to TRBD1 (6 bases). There are 13 residues in the CDR3. Trimming removed 11 bases from V and 5 bases from J, with 18 bases in between. Germline CDR1 and CDR2: LNHNV and YYDKDF (reference sequence). The CDR3 sequence: CAVNQGLEETQYF. CDR3 nucleotide sequence: TGTGCCGTTAACCAGGGGCTAGAGGAGACCCAGTACTTC. Complete variable domain (other parts from reference TRBV15 and TRBJ2-5): DAMVIQNPRYQVTQFGKPVTLSCSQTLNHNVMYWYQQKSSQAPKLLFHYYDKDFNNEADTPDNFQSRRPNTSFCFLDIRSPGLGDTAMYLCAVNQGLEETQYFGPGTRLLVL.

The chain joins TRBV28 to TRBJ2-7; 11 nucleotides agree with TRBD2. This CDR3 comprises 16 residues. CDR1 and CDR2 (germline): MDHEN, SYDVKM. Trimming took 3 bases from V and 2 from J; bases not matched to a gene: 6. CDR3 sequence: CASSFPGLAGTYEQYF. The CDR3 DNA reads TGTGCCAGCAGTTTCCCCGGACTAGCGGGTACCTACGAGCAGTACTTC.

J is TRBJ1-5 and V is TRBV19, with a possible D match to TRBD1 (5 bases). Germline CDR1 reads LNHDA; CDR2 reads SQIVND (reference sequence). This CDR3 is 20 amino acids long. V was pared by 4 bases and J by 4 bases, with 29 bases between. As DNA, the CDR3 is TGTGCCAGTAGTACCGCCGGGGGGATGTACGGGGTGGCCCCTAATCAGCCCCAGCATTTT. Amino acid sequence: CASSTAGGMYGVAPNQPQHF.

The rearrangement links TRBV6-4 to TRBJ2-2; weak D call: TRBD2 (5 bases). This CDR3 contains 14 residues. The V gene's germline CDR1 is MRHNA and CDR2 SNTAGT. V lost 10 bases, J lost 1 base, and 13 bases lay in between. CDR3 in amino acids: CATSTGLNTGELFF. CDR3 in DNA: TGTGCCACCTCCACGGGGTTGAACACCGGGGAGCTGTTTTTT.

The chain recombines TRBV25-1 with TRBJ2-7; D remains unclear. The CDR3 extends over 14 amino acids. V was pared by 1 base and J by 0 bases, with 7 bases between. CDR1 MGHDK and CDR2 SYGVNS come from the germline V gene. This CDR3 reads CASSEWASSYEQYF. In nucleotides, the CDR3 is TGTGCCAGCAGTGAATGGGCTTCCTCCTACGAGCAGTACTTC.

This chain joins TRBV5-5 and TRBJ1-2, with D maybe TRBD1 (5 bases). Germline-derived CDR1 and CDR2 are SGHKS and YYEKEE (reference sequence). Deletions cut 0 bases from V and 7 bases from J, with 13 bases between. This CDR3 has 14 amino acids. This CDR3 reads CASSLGAGRRGYTF. Here the CDR3 DNA reads TGTGCCAGCAGCTTGGGGGCAGGGAGGCGTGGCTACACCTTC.

V gene TRBV27 combines with J gene TRBJ2-7; 9 bases agree with TRBD2. Looked up from germline, CDR1 is MNHEY and CDR2 is SMNVEV (reference sequence). The ends lost 6 bases at V and 9 bases at J; junction bases unmatched: 15. This CDR3 region has 15 residues. In DNA form, the CDR3 reads TGTGCCAGCAGACATCCCACCGGGGCTAGCGGGGCGCAGTACTTC. The encoded protein is CASRHPTGASGAQYF.

The chain joins TRBV4-1 to TRBJ2-2, with 7 bases that match TRBD1. The CDR3 consists of 17 residues. V was clipped by 4 bases and J by 5 bases; unmatched bases: 13. CDR1 and CDR2 (germline): MGHRA, YSYEKL. CDR3 nucleotides: TGCGCCAGCAGCCCCTCGCGACACAGGGGCAGTACCGGGGAGCTGTTTTTT. Residues: CASSPSRHRGSTGELFF.

The J gene is TRBJ2-5, the V gene TRBV5-1; 7 positions match TRBD1. CDR3 length: 13 amino acids. With V trimmed by 2 bases and J by 3 bases, 1 base remained unmatched. CDR1 SGHRS and CDR2 YFSETQ come from the germline V gene. Here the CDR3 reads CASSFGTEETQYF. CDR3 coding DNA: TGCGCCAGCAGCTTCGGGACAGAAGAGACCCAGTACTTC.

The chain uses TRBV6-1 and TRBJ2-2; 7 positions agree with TRBD2. V trimming: 1 base; J trimming: 6 bases; junction bases outside the gene matches: 8. This CDR3 is built from 16 residues. Germline V gene sequence: CDR1 MNHNS, CDR2 SASEGT. CDR3 loop: CASSEVGGLDPGELFF. The CDR3 nucleotides read TGTGCCAGCAGTGAAGTCGGGGGGTTAGACCCCGGGGAGCTGTTTTTT.

The chain couples TRBV28 to TRBJ2-5, with TRBD2 as a possible D gene (6 bases). The CDR3 is 17 residues long. The V end was cut by 4 bases, the J end by 3 bases, with 21 bases between. Germline V gene sequence: CDR1 MDHEN, CDR2 SYDVKM. The CDR3 loop is CASSWAQEGPAEETQYF. The CDR3 DNA sequence: TGTGCCAGCAGTTGGGCTCAGGAGGGGCCGGCGGAAGAGACCCAGTACTTC.

The rearrangement links TRBV27 to TRBJ2-7; D might be TRBD2 (6 bases). The CDR3 contains 15 residues. Germline V gene data show CDR1 as MNHEY and CDR2 as SMNVEV (reference sequence). Trimming shortened V by 6 bases and J by 2 bases, and 17 bases separated the two germline ends. DNA of the CDR3: TGTGCCAGCAGCCCCCGTCGGGGGAGGACCTACGAGCAGTACTTC. Protein sequence: CASSPRRGRTYEQYF.

V is TRBV5-6 and J is TRBJ2-7, with 8 bases matching TRBD1. The CDR3 has 15 amino acids. The germline V gene encodes CDR1 SGHDT and CDR2 YYEEEE. With 4 bases clipped from V and 2 bases from J, the junction kept 8 bases outside the gene matches. The CDR3 loop reads CASSPDWTGTYEQYF. The CDR3, as DNA: TGTGCCAGCAGCCCGGATTGGACAGGGACCTACGAGCAGTACTTC.

V and J are TRBV6-5 and TRBJ1-1; perhaps TRBD1 as D (6 bases). This CDR3 has 14 amino acids. Germline lookup yields CDR1 MNHEY and CDR2 SVGAGI. The V end was cut by 6 bases, the J end by 4 bases, with 15 bases between. The CDR3 reads CASRPTGWGTEAFF. CDR3 DNA sequence: TGTGCCAGCAGACCCACAGGGTGGGGCACTGAAGCTTTCTTT.

The chain uses TRBV7-9 and TRBJ1-1, with D possibly TRBD1 on 6 matching bases. This CDR3 spans 16 amino acids. V was pared by 5 bases and J by 2 bases, with 18 bases between. Germline assignment: CDR1 SEHNR and CDR2 FQNEAQ (reference sequence). The CDR3 nucleotides read TGTGCCAGCAGCCCCCCCACTACAGGGCGTAACACTGAAGCTTTCTTT. Translation: CASSPPTTGRNTEAFF.

The V gene is TRBV4-1, the J gene TRBJ2-5, with TRBD2 matching 14 bases. Germline values: CDR1 MGHRA, CDR2 YSYEKL. The CDR3 is made up of 20 amino acids. Losses at the gene ends were 4 bases for V and 3 bases for J; bases not matched to a gene: 16. The CDR3 nucleotides read TGCGCCAGCAGCCGCCCCGGACTAGCGGGGGGTAGAAGGAGTGAAGAGACCCAGTACTTC. Translated: CASSRPGLAGGRRSEETQYF.

The chain joins TRBV5-1 to TRBJ1-2; TRBD1 matches at 7 bases. This CDR3 contains 13 residues. Trimming took 4 bases from V and 2 from J; bases not matched to a gene: 2. In germline, CDR1 is SGHRS, CDR2 YFSETQ. This CDR3 reads CASSVGQNYGYTF. DNA for the CDR3: TGCGCCAGCAGCGTGGGACAGAACTATGGCTACACCTTC.

The rearrangement links TRBV28 to TRBJ1-5, with D unresolved. V shed 2 bases and J shed 7 bases, with 12 bases lying between them. The CDR3 loop spans 14 amino acids. The germline gives CDR1 MDHEN, CDR2 SYDVKM. CDR3 sequence: CASSLAGIHQPQHF. In DNA form, the CDR3 reads TGTGCCAGCAGTTTAGCGGGGATACACCAGCCCCAGCATTTT. The full variable domain, with the rest looked up from reference TRBV28 and TRBJ1-5, is DVKVTQSSRYLVKRTGEKVFLECVQDMDHENMFWYRQDPGLGLRLIYFSYDVKMKEKGDIPEGYSVSREKKERFSLILESASTNQTSMYLCASSLAGIHQPQHFGDGTRLSIL.

CDR3 sequence (DNA): TGTGCCAGTAGTATATGGGGCAGAGGAAATCAGCCCCAGCATTTT. Its translation: CASSIWGRGNQPQHF. The chain carries TRBV19 and TRBJ1-5, with D tentatively TRBD1 (5 bases). The CDR3 has 15 amino acids. V lost 2 bases to trimming and J lost 4 bases, with 12 bases between them. Germline V CDR1 and CDR2: LNHDA, SQIVND (reference sequence).

The chain uses TRBV11-2 and TRBJ2-3; 9 bases agree with TRBD2. Germline CDR1 is SGHAT and CDR2 is FQNNGV. V was pared by 4 bases and J by 7 bases, with 6 bases of the junction left unmatched. CDR3 length: 14 residues. CDR3 nucleotides: TGTGCCAGCAGCTACGATAGCGGGGGTAATACGCAGTATTTT. Encoded protein: CASSYDSGGNTQYF. The full variable domain, completed using reference TRBV11-2 and TRBJ2-3, is EAGVAQSPRYKIIEKRQSVAFWCNPISGHATLYWYQQILGQGPKLLIQFQNNGVVDDSQLPKDRFSAERLKGVDSTLKIQPAKLEDSAVYLCASSYDSGGNTQYFGPGTRLTVL.

The gene calls are TRBV27 and TRBJ2-2; no reliable D call. Germline CDR1 MNHEY, CDR2 SMNVEV (reference sequence). The CDR3 is 13 amino acids. V was shortened by 3 bases and J by 4 bases, with 6 bases between the two germline ends. CDR3 in DNA: TGTGCCAGCAGTTTTAAATCCACCGGGGAGCTGTTTTTT. Residues: CASSFKSTGELFF.

The V gene is TRBV30, the J gene TRBJ1-1, with unresolved D. Per the germline V gene, CDR1 is GTSNPN and CDR2 is SVGIG (reference sequence). V gave up 2 bases and J gave up 0 bases, with 7 bases separating them. The CDR3 is made up of 13 amino acids. In DNA, the CDR3 is TGTGCCTGGAGTCCGAACATGAACACTGAAGCTTTCTTT. Translating gives CAWSPNMNTEAFF.

The CDR3 DNA reads as TGTGCCATCAGTGAGTGGGAGTCCCGACACCAAGAGACCCAGTACTTC. Amino acids: CAISEWESRHQETQYF. The chain combines TRBV10-3 with TRBJ2-5; tentatively, D is TRBD2 (5 bases). Germline V CDR1 and CDR2: ENHRY, SYGVKD. V was clipped by 1 base and J by 0 bases, with 12 bases between them. The CDR3 is 16 residues long.